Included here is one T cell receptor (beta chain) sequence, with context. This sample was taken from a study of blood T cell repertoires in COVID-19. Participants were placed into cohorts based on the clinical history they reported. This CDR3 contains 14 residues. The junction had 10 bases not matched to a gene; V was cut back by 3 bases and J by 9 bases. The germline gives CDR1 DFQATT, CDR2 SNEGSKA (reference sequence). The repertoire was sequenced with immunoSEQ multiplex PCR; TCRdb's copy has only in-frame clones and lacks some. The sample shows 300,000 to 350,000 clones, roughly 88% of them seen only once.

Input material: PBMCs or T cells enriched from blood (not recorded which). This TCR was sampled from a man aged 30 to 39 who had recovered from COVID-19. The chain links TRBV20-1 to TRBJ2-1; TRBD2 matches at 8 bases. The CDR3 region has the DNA TGCAGTGCTAGTAATAGCGGGGCAAAAAGTGAGCAGTTCTTC. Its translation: CSASNSGAKSEQFF.